The 23 T cell receptor beta chains below were found in one sample sequenced in a study of OX40 agonist ivuxolimab in advanced cancers. TCRdb's table, derived via immunoSEQ multiplex PCR, lists solely in-frame clones and lacks some. Among more than 55,000 clones, around nine tenths were seen once, and the ten largest hold approximately 0.61%. Sequencing was performed on CD4+ or CD8+ T cells sorted from blood, taken in a trial of the OX40 agonist ivuxolimab. These receptors all stem from an adult with an advanced solid tumor such as melanoma, head and neck, liver or kidney cancer.

The V call is TRBV19, the J call TRBJ1-2, with TRBD1 matching over 7 bases. The CDR3 is 14 residues long. The V gene end was trimmed by 4 bases and the J gene end by 5 bases; junction bases not matched to a gene: 7. The germline gives CDR1 LNHDA, CDR2 SQIVND (reference sequence). CDR3 DNA sequence: TGTGCCAGTAGTAGCCCAGGGGGACAGTATGGCTACACCTTC. As protein: CASSSPGGQYGYTF.

V and J are TRBV18 and TRBJ2-7; unclear D gene. CDR3 size: 17 residues. Germline CDR1 is KGHSH and CDR2 is LQKENI. Deletions cut 2 bases from V and 4 bases from J, with 21 bases between. The CDR3, as DNA: TGTGCCAGCTCACCAGGGTTGCAGACTTCCCCCATTTACGAGCAGTACTTC. Its protein product is CASSPGLQTSPIYEQYF.

This rearrangement joins TRBV4-1 to TRBJ2-7; D uncertain. This CDR3 spans 13 amino acids. Germline V lookup: CDR1 MGHRA, CDR2 YSYEKL. With 0 bases removed from V and 4 bases from J, the gap between germline ends came to 7 bases. CDR3 sequence (DNA): TGCGCCAGCAGCCAAGAGGTCTCTTACGAGCAGTACTTC. Its translation: CASSQEVSYEQYF.

This chain links TRBV6-5 with TRBJ1-2; tentatively, D is TRBD1 (6 bases). Germline CDR1 and CDR2: MNHEY and SVGAGI. This CDR3 comprises 15 residues. Trimming removed 5 bases from V and 4 bases from J, with 17 bases in between. This chain's CDR3 is CASSLEVGGGYGYTF. The CDR3 nucleotides are TGTGCCAGCAGTCTTGAAGTGGGGGGCGGCTATGGCTACACCTTC.

This rearrangement joins TRBV12-5 to TRBJ2-1; TRBD2 might be the D (6 bases). CDR1 LGHNT and CDR2 FRNRAP come from the germline V gene. The CDR3 spans 16 residues. Deletions cut 7 bases from V and 1 base from J, with 17 bases between. This chain's CDR3 is CASAPEGVRSYNEQFF. Here the CDR3 DNA reads TGTGCTAGTGCCCCGGAGGGTGTTAGGTCCTACAATGAGCAGTTCTTC.

The rearrangement joins TRBV21-1 to TRBJ2-4; the table's D call, TRBD1, was not checked against the DNA. TRBV21-1 is a pseudogene locus. CDR3 length: 21 amino acids. CDR3 in amino acids: CASSNGTGGAEAGRAKNIQYF. The CDR3 DNA follows: TGTGCCAGCAGCAATGGGACAGGGGGCGCGGAAGCGGGACGAGCCAAAAACATTCAGTACTTC.

The chain carries TRBV2 and TRBJ2-2, with a tentative D call TRBD2 (7 bases). In germline, CDR1 is SNHLY, CDR2 FYNNEI. With 11 bases removed from V and 5 bases from J, the gap between germline ends came to 15 bases. This CDR3 contains 13 residues. This chain's CDR3 is CASQRGGTGELFF. In DNA, the CDR3 is TGTGCCTCCCAAAGGGGGGGTACCGGGGAGCTGTTTTTT.

The chain employs TRBV7-9 and TRBJ1-1; D gene ambiguous. The CDR3 extends over 14 amino acids. With 5 bases removed from V and 3 bases from J, the gap between germline ends came to 13 bases. Germline V gene data show CDR1 as SEHNR and CDR2 as FQNEAQ (reference sequence). Here the CDR3 DNA reads TGTGCCAGCAGCCCAACAACACCTCACACTGAAGCTTTCTTT. Amino acids: CASSPTTPHTEAFF.

This sequence joins TRBV7-8 and TRBJ1-5; the match to TRBD1 covers 8 bases. CDR1 and CDR2 from the germline V gene are SGHVS and FQNEAQ. With V trimmed by 6 bases and J by 4 bases, 8 bases remained unmatched. The CDR3 contains 15 residues. CDR3 in amino acids: CASSSSRTGNQPQHF. The CDR3 DNA follows: TGTGCCAGCAGTTCTAGCAGGACAGGGAATCAGCCCCAGCATTTT.

The rearrangement uses TRBV7-9 and TRBJ2-5; TRBD1 matches at 12 bases. Germline trimming cut 5 bases from V and 4 bases from J; bases unmatched to any gene: 8. In germline, CDR1 is SEHNR, CDR2 FQNEAQ (reference sequence). The CDR3 sequence is 16 residues long. The DNA for the CDR3 is TGTGCCAGCAGCGTATCCGGGACAGGGGGCATAGAGACCCAGTACTTC. Amino acids: CASSVSGTGGIETQYF.

V gene TRBV6-1 combines with J gene TRBJ2-7; D perhaps matches TRBD1 (6 bases). V was cut by 2 bases and J by 4 bases, with 9 bases left in between. The CDR3 spans 13 residues. Looked up from germline, CDR1 is MNHNS and CDR2 is SASEGT. DNA of the CDR3: TGTGCCAGCAGTGAACAGGGGAGTTACGAGCAGTACTTC. Protein: CASSEQGSYEQYF.

CDR3 sequence reads: CASSLTSGGSYEQYF. Written as DNA, the CDR3 is TGTGCCAGCAGCTTAACATCGGGAGGATCCTACGAGCAGTACTTC. The chain employs TRBV11-3 and TRBJ2-7; TRBD2 matches 7 bases. The V segment lost 2 bases and the J segment 1 base; nucleotides outside the gene matches: 5. The CDR3 extends over 15 amino acids. CDR1 is SGHNT and CDR2 is YENEEA in the germline V gene.

V gene TRBV29-1 combines with J gene TRBJ2-3, with no clear D. The V gene lost 6 bases and the J gene lost 0 bases, with 16 bases spanning the gap. CDR1 SQVTM and CDR2 ANQGSEA come from the germline V gene. The CDR3 has 15 residues. As DNA, the CDR3 is TGCAGCGTCCTCCCCTTAGCAGAAAGCACAGATACGCAGTATTTT. This encodes CSVLPLAESTDTQYF.

This chain uses TRBV6-6 with TRBJ2-5, with D tentatively TRBD1 (5 bases). Trimming stripped 8 bases from V and 4 bases from J, with 14 bases between. The CDR3 is 13 amino acids. CDR1 and CDR2 from the germline V gene are MNHNY and SVGAGI (reference sequence). In DNA, the CDR3 is TGTGCCAGCTATGGGGCAGGCGGAGAGACCCAGTACTTC. Its protein is CASYGAGGETQYF.

Only one count was recorded for this clone. The chain combines TRBV19 with TRBJ1-3; possibly TRBD1 for D (5 bases). Germline CDR1 and CDR2: LNHDA and SQIVND (reference sequence). Trimming took off 5 bases at V and 2 bases at J, with 13 bases between the two ends. The CDR3 consists of 15 residues. The CDR3 protein is CASSVGTLTGNTIYF. In DNA form, the CDR3 reads TGTGCCAGTAGTGTAGGGACCCTTACTGGAAACACCATATATTTT. Full variable domain (missing parts from reference TRBV19 and TRBJ1-3): DGGITQSPKYLFRKEGQNVTLSCEQNLNHDAMYWYRQDPGQGLRLIYYSQIVNDFQKGDIAEGYSVSREKKESFPLTVTSAQKNPTAFYLCASSVGTLTGNTIYFGEGSWLTVV.

The chain recombines TRBV11-3 with TRBJ2-1; the D gene is possibly TRBD1 (6 bases). V was trimmed by 5 bases and J by 6 bases, leaving 8 bases between them. The CDR3 totals 12 residues. Germline CDR1 and CDR2: SGHNT and YENEEA. The CDR3 is CASSTDSNEQFF. Here the CDR3 DNA reads TGTGCCAGCAGCACGGACAGCAATGAGCAGTTCTTC.

J is TRBJ2-1 and V is TRBV10-3; D is possibly TRBD1 (5 bases). This CDR3 is 11 amino acids long. V shed 8 bases and J shed 8 bases, with 10 bases lying between them. Looked up from germline, CDR1 is ENHRY and CDR2 is SYGVKD. The CDR3 DNA is TGTGCCATCGCAGGGTTCGATGAGCAGTTCTTC. Its translation is CAIAGFDEQFF.

The V call is TRBV10-3, the J call TRBJ2-6, with D hard to call. The CDR3 consists of 13 residues. V lost 7 bases and J lost 0, with 4 bases in between. Germline values: CDR1 ENHRY, CDR2 SYGVKD. CDR3 loop: CAITSSGANVLTF. CDR3 nucleotide sequence: TGTGCCATCACAAGCTCTGGGGCCAACGTCCTGACTTTC.

CDR3 nucleotide sequence: TGTGCCAGCAGCGCTACTCGAACGGCCCGACCCAACACCGGGGAGCTGTTTTTT. Translating it yields CASSATRTARPNTGELFF. The gene calls are TRBV9 and TRBJ2-2, with D hard to call. V was trimmed by 3 bases and J by 2 bases, leaving 20 bases between them. The CDR3 loop spans 18 amino acids. The germline V gene encodes CDR1 SGDLS and CDR2 YYNGEE.

A few counts support this clone. CDR3 in DNA: TGTGCTAGTGGTTTGGGTGGAAACACCATATATTTT. It specifies CASGLGGNTIYF. The V call is TRBV12-5, the J call TRBJ1-3; no clear D. CDR1 and CDR2 (germline): LGHNT, FRNRAP. V lost 1 base and J 3 bases, leaving 1 base between the germline ends. This CDR3 has 12 amino acids.

The chain has TRBV5-1 and TRBJ1-4; a possible D gene is TRBD1 (5 bases). The germline CDR1 and CDR2 sequences are SGHRS and YFSETQ. CDR3 size: 15 residues. V was cut by 0 bases and J by 3 bases, with 9 bases left in between. Here the CDR3 DNA reads TGCGCCAGCAGCTTGGGAGTACAGGCTAATGAAAAACTGTTTTTT. It yields the protein CASSLGVQANEKLFF.

The rearrangement uses TRBV5-1 and TRBJ2-7; D is unclear. Germline loops: CDR1 SGHRS, CDR2 YFSETQ. The V gene lost 0 bases and the J gene lost 4 bases, with 14 bases spanning the gap. This CDR3 spans 15 amino acids. The chain's CDR3 is CASSLALSQPYEQYF. DNA of the CDR3: TGCGCCAGCAGCTTGGCCCTGTCCCAGCCTTACGAGCAGTACTTC.

This chain links TRBV28 with TRBJ1-4; no clear D gene. V was trimmed by 5 bases and J by 0 bases, leaving 10 bases between them. Looked up from germline, CDR1 is MDHEN and CDR2 is SYDVKM. The CDR3 totals 15 residues. CDR3 sequence: CASSRTGATNEKLFF. The CDR3 DNA sequence: TGTGCCAGCAGTCGAACTGGAGCAACTAATGAAAAACTGTTTTTT.